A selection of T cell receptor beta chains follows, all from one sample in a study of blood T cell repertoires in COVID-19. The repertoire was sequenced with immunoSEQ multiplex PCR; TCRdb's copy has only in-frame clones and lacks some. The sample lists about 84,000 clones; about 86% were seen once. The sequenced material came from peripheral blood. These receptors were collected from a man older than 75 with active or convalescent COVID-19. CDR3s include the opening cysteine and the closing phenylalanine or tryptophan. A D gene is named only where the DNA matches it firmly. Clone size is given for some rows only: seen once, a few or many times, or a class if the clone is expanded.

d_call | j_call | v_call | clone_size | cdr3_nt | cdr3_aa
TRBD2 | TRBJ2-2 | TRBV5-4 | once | TGTGCCAGCAGCCCTGGGGGGGGAATCGGAACCGGGGAGCTGTTTTTT | CASSPGGGIGTGELFF
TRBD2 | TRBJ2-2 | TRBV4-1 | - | TGCGCCAGCAGCCAAGAATTGCTAGCGGGGGGGCCCGGGGAGCTGTTTTTT | CASSQELLAGGPGELFF
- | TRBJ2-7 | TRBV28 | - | TGTGCCAGCAGTTTGTGGGACTTAACGGCCTACGAGCAGTACTTC | CASSLWDLTAYEQYF
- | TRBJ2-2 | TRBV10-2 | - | TGCGCCACAAGAGGATTCGATGACACCGGGGAGCTGTTTTTT | CATRGFDDTGELFF
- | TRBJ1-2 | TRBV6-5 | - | TGTGCCAGCAGCCGGGCCCGTGGGGGGAACTATGGCTACACCTTC | CASSRARGGNYGYTF
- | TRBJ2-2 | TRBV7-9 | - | TGTGCCAGCAGCACCGACAGAGATCTATCCGGGGAGCTGTTTTTT | CASSTDRDLSGELFF
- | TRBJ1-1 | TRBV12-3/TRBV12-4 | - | TGTGCCAGCAGTTTGATAGACACTGAAGCTTTCTTT | CASSLIDTEAFF
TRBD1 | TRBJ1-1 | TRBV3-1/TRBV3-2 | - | TGTGCCAGCAGCCAAGGAGGGACAGGGGAAGCTTTCTTT | CASSQGGTGEAFF
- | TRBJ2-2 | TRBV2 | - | TGTGCCAGCAGTGGTCAGAACACCGGGGAGCTGTTTTTT | CASSGQNTGELFF
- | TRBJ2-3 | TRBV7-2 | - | TGTGCCAGCAGCCCGCGGGGATCCACAGATACGCAGTATTTT | CASSPRGSTDTQYF
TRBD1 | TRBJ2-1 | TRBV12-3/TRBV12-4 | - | TGTGCCAGCAGCCCGAACAGGGGGCAGTTCTTC | CASSPNRGQFF
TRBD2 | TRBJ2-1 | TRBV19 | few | TGTGCCAGTAGTATAAGTAGCGGGAGGGAGTTCTTC | CASSISSGREFF
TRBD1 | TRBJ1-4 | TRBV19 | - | TGTGCCAGTAGTATCACCCCCGGGACAGGGATTAATGAAAAACTGTTTTTT | CASSITPGTGINEKLFF
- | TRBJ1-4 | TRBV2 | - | TGTGCCAGCAGTGAGGGTCAGGGTAATGAAAAACTGTTTTTT | CASSEGQGNEKLFF
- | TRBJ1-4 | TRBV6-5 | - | TGTGCCAGCAGTACCGAGGCAACTAATGAAAAACTGTTTTTT | CASSTEATNEKLFF
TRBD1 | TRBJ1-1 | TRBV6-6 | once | TGTGCCAGCAATCGGGGACAGGGTAATACTGAAGCTTTCTTT | CASNRGQGNTEAFF
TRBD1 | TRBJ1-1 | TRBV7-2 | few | TGTGCCAGCAGCCTAAGACAGGGGAACACTGAAGCTTTCTTT | CASSLRQGNTEAFF
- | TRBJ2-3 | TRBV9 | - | TGTGCCACGGGGAGCACAGATACGCAGTATTTT | CATGSTDTQYF
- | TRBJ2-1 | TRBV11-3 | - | TGTGCCAGCAGCTTATCAGGGCCATACAATGAGCAGTTCTTC | CASSLSGPYNEQFF
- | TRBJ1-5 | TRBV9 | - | TGTGCCAGCAGCGTAGGCAAACATAGCAATCAGCCCCAGCATTTT | CASSVGKHSNQPQHF
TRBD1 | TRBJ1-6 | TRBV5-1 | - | TGCGCCAGCAGACCCGACAGGGGCGTTTCACCCCTCCACTTT | CASRPDRGVSPLHF
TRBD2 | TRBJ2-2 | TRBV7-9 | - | TGTGCCAGCAGCAAGAGCGGGGGGGCCGCCGGGGAGCTGTTTTTT | CASSKSGGAAGELFF
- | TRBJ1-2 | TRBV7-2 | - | TGTGCCAGCAGCTTAGGAGGGTTCGGCTATGGCTACACCTTC | CASSLGGFGYGYTF
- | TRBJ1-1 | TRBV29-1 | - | TGCAGCGTTGAAGTGGGAGGGCGAACTGAAGCTTTCTTT | CSVEVGGRTEAFF
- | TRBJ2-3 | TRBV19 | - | TGTGCCAGTAGTATAGGGCGCACAGATACGCAGTATTTT | CASSIGRTDTQYF
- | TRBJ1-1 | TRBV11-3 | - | TGTGCCAGCAGCTTGTGGAGGAACACTGAAGCTTTCTTT | CASSLWRNTEAFF
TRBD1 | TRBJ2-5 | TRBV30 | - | TGTGCCTGGAGTCCTACGGACAGGGGGTTTCAAGAGACCCAGTACTTC | CAWSPTDRGFQETQYF
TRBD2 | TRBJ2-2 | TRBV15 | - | TGTGCCACCAGCAGAGTAAGAGCGGGACCCACCGGGGAGCTGTTTTTT | CATSRVRAGPTGELFF
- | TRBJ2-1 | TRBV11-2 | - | TGTGCCAGCTCCCATGGAGTCAACAATGAGCAGTTCTTC | CASSHGVNNEQFF
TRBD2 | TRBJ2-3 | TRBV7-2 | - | TGTGCCAGCGCCGGGACTAGCGGCACAGATACGCAGTATTTT | CASAGTSGTDTQYF
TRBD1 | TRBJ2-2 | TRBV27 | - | TGTGCCAGCAGTTTGTTGGGACAGGGGGGCCCCGGGGAGCTGTTTTTT | CASSLLGQGGPGELFF
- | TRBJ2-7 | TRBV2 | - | TGTGCCAGCAGTGAAGCCGCCTACGAGCAGTACTTC | CASSEAAYEQYF
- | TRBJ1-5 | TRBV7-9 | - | TGTGCCAGCAGCTTCGGGAATAGCAATCAGCCCCAGCATTTT | CASSFGNSNQPQHF
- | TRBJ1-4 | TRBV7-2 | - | TGTGCCAGCAGCCCCCTGAGGCTTGTGAATGAAAAACTGTTTTTT | CASSPLRLVNEKLFF
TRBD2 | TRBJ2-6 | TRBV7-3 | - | TGTGCCAGCAGCACCCCGGGGGGGTCCGGGGCCAACGTCCTGACTTTC | CASSTPGGSGANVLTF
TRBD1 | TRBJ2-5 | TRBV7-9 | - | TGTGCCAGCAGCCCCGGAGCGGGACAGGGATACGAGACCCAGTACTTC | CASSPGAGQGYETQYF
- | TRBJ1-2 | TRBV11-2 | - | TGTGCCAGCCGCCGTATCGGGGGGCACCGCTATGGCTACACCTTC | CASRRIGGHRYGYTF
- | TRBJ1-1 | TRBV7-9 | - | TGTGCCAGCAGCAGGACAGAAGCTTTCTTT | CASSRTEAFF
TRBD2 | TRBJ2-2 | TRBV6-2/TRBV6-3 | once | TGTGCCAGCAGCCTCCTGGGAGGGAGTATCGGGGAGCTGTTTTTT | CASSLLGGSIGELFF
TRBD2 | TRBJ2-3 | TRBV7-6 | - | TGTGCCAGCAGCCACCAGCAGCGGGGGGGAGTAGATACGCAGTATTTT | CASSHQQRGGVDTQYF
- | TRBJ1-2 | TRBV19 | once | TGTGCCAGTTTGGTAGGGGACTATGGCTACACCTTC | CASLVGDYGYTF
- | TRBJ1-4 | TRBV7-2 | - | TGTGCCAGCAGCCCCCGGGACAATCGTCTTGAAAAACTGTTTTTT | CASSPRDNRLEKLFF
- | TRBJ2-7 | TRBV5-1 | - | TGCGCCAGCAGCTTGGCGTTCGGGACACTCTCCTACGAGCAGTACTTC | CASSLAFGTLSYEQYF
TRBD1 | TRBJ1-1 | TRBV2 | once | TGTGCCAGCAGCAAGGACAGGGGCTGGGGGGACACTGAAGCTTTCTTT | CASSKDRGWGDTEAFF
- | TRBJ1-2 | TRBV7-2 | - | TGTGCCAGCAGCTCCGCGAGGGCACTTTCTAACTATGGCTACACCTTC | CASSSARALSNYGYTF
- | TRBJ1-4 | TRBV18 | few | TGTGCCAGCTCACCCGAGACTAATGAAAAACTGTTTTTT | CASSPETNEKLFF
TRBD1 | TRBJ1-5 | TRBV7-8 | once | TGTGCCAGCAGCTCAGCGCCCAGGACAGGGGGAGAGGGTCAGCCCCAGCATTTT | CASSSAPRTGGEGQPQHF
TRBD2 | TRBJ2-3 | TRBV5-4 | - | TGTGCCAGCAGCCCTCGGGGGGGGACAGATACGCAGTATTTT | CASSPRGGTDTQYF
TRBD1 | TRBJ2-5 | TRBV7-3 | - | TGTGCCAGCAGCTTAACGGGGACAGGGGACGGGGAGACCCAGTACTTC | CASSLTGTGDGETQYF
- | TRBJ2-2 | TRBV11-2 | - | TGTGCCAGCAGCCTTCCGTTTTCGCGCACCGGGGAGCTGTTTTTT | CASSLPFSRTGELFF
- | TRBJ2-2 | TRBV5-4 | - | TGTGCCAGCAGCTTGGCGGGGGTGAACACCGGGGAGCTGTTTTTT | CASSLAGVNTGELFF